These 17 T cell receptor beta chains originate from one sample sequenced in a study of early T cells in non-severe SARS-CoV-2 infection. One entry per CDR3 protein, called by TCRdb with MiXCR from the 5' RACE reads. Of 55,000 to 75,000 distinct CDR3 sequences in the sample, roughly an eighth are singletons; the top ten hold 1.3%. Material: whole blood. The receptor source for this set is an adult who was a healthcare worker with PCR-confirmed SARS-CoV-2 infection or an uninfected control (not recorded which).

This clonotype appeared many times. This chain joins TRBV4-2 and TRBJ2-2; D uncertain. The germline gives CDR1 LGHNA, CDR2 YNFKEQ. The V gene lost 4 bases and the J gene lost 2 bases, with 14 bases spanning the gap. This CDR3 has 16 amino acids. The CDR3 spells CASSPGKGFNTGELFF. The CDR3 nucleotides read TGTGCCAGCAGCCCAGGAAAGGGCTTTAACACCGGGGAGCTGTTTTTT.

This clonotype has at least ten counts. This rearrangement joins TRBV28 to TRBJ1-5; D is undetermined. This CDR3 spans 13 amino acids. The V end lost 8 bases, the J end lost 0 bases, and 8 bases lay between the germline ends. CDR1 is MDHEN, CDR2 SYDVKM, per germline. The CDR3 DNA follows: TGTGCCAGCCGGCAGTATAGCAATCAGCCCCAGCATTTT. Residues: CASRQYSNQPQHF.

Here the CDR3 reads CASRSVGRYWGTQYF. The CDR3, as DNA: TGTGCCAGCAGGTCCGTGGGTCGCTACTGGGGTACGCAGTATTTT. The V and J genes are TRBV27 and TRBJ2-3; D gene ambiguous. Trimming shortened V by 6 bases and J by 8 bases, and 21 bases separated the two germline ends. The CDR3 consists of 15 residues. Germline CDR1 reads MNHEY; CDR2 reads SMNVEV (reference sequence).

This clonotype has a count of ten or more. The rearrangement uses TRBV7-8 and TRBJ2-5; the D is unclear. CDR1 is SGHVS, CDR2 FQNEAQ, per germline. The CDR3 is 11 residues long. Trimming left V 4 bases short and J 3 bases short, with 3 bases between. The DNA for the CDR3 is TGTGCCAGCAGCTACGAAGAGACCCAGTACTTC. It encodes CASSYEETQYF.

This clonotype was seen ten or more times. The chain combines TRBV20-1 with TRBJ2-1; 7 bases agree with TRBD1. With 5 bases clipped from V and 9 bases from J, the junction kept 10 bases outside the gene matches. CDR1 is DFQATT, CDR2 SNEGSKA, per germline (reference sequence). This CDR3 is 13 amino acids long. Written as DNA, the CDR3 is TGCAGTGCTGCAACACAGGGGTGGACTGAGCAGTTCTTC. Amino acids: CSAATQGWTEQFF.

This clonotype was detected a few times. The rearrangement joins TRBV28 to TRBJ1-6; D uncertain. CDR1 MDHEN and CDR2 SYDVKM come from the germline V gene. The CDR3 is 14 residues long. The ends were cut back, 4 bases at V and 4 bases at J, with 8 bases in the middle. CDR3 DNA sequence: TGTGCCAGCAGTTCGGGCACTTATAATTCACCCCTCCACTTT. It translates to CASSSGTYNSPLHF.

At least ten counts were recorded for this clonotype. The chain recombines TRBV30 with TRBJ2-1, with D perhaps TRBD2 (5 bases). V was clipped by 1 base and J by 8 bases, with 12 bases between them. The CDR3 consists of 13 residues. Germline loops: CDR1 GTSNPN, CDR2 SVGIG (reference sequence). CDR3 coding DNA: TGTGCCTGGAGTGCCGGGAATGGCGATGAGCAGTTCTTC. Protein: CAWSAGNGDEQFF.

This chain connects TRBV27 to TRBJ2-3, with TRBD2 identical over 8 bases. This CDR3 spans 16 amino acids. J was trimmed by 5 bases and V by 6 bases; bases with no gene match: 13. Looked up from germline, CDR1 is MNHEY and CDR2 is SMNVEV (reference sequence). CDR3 nucleotide sequence: TGTGCCAGCAGCCGGACACCAGCGGGAGCTGGAGATACGCAGTATTTT. Translated, it gives CASSRTPAGAGDTQYF.

The chain combines TRBV27 with TRBJ1-1; possible D gene TRBD1, 5 bases. Trimming removed 5 bases at V and 2 bases at J, with 15 bases between. Germline V gene data show CDR1 as MNHEY and CDR2 as SMNVEV (reference sequence). CDR3 length equals 15 residues. DNA of the CDR3: TGTGCCAGCAGTCTGCCCGGGACGCCTAACACTGAAGCTTTCTTT. Encoded protein: CASSLPGTPNTEAFF.

This sequence joins TRBV9 and TRBJ2-2; 10 nucleotides align to TRBD2. Germline-derived CDR1 and CDR2 are SGDLS and YYNGEE. The CDR3 spans 16 residues. J was trimmed by 6 bases and V by 2 bases; bases with no gene match: 7. Written as DNA, the CDR3 is TGTGCCAGCAGCGTCAAGCCTAGCGGGAGTCCCGGGGAGCTGTTTTTT. Its protein product is CASSVKPSGSPGELFF.

This clonotype came up many times. This sequence joins TRBV6-5 and TRBJ2-5, with D hard to call. Between the trimmed V and J ends, which lost 0 bases and 10 bases, there was a span of 18 bases. Germline CDR1 reads MNHEY; CDR2 reads SVGAGI. The CDR3 has 15 residues. The CDR3 sequence: CASSYSRVLGRGQYF. In nucleotides, the CDR3 is TGTGCCAGCAGTTACTCGAGAGTGTTAGGGCGAGGCCAGTACTTC.

This clonotype was detected many times. The J gene is TRBJ2-7, the V gene TRBV20-1, with 7 bases aligning to TRBD1. V was clipped by 5 bases and J by 3 bases; unmatched bases: 4. This CDR3 is built from 12 residues. CDR1 DFQATT and CDR2 SNEGSKA come from the germline V gene (reference sequence). The CDR3 DNA sequence: TGCAGTGCTCAGGACAGGCACTACGAGCAGTACTTC. Its translation: CSAQDRHYEQYF.

The sample holds many counts of this clonotype. The chain's CDR3 is CASSFRGSTGELFF. The CDR3 bases are TGTGCCAGCAGCTTCCGAGGGAGCACCGGGGAGCTGTTTTTT. The rearrangement joins TRBV7-2 to TRBJ2-2; possibly TRBD2 for D (5 bases). CDR1 and CDR2 from the germline V gene are SGHTA and FQGNSA. This CDR3 is built from 14 residues. V lost 3 bases, J lost 4 bases, and 9 bases lay in between.

The table lists this clonotype with many counts. The chain uses TRBV5-4 and TRBJ2-5, with TRBD1 as a possible D gene (5 bases). The CDR3 runs 14 residues. Germline values: CDR1 SGHNT, CDR2 YYREEE (reference sequence). V lost 1 base and J lost 3, with 10 bases in between. CDR3 loop: CASSLLGREETQYF. CDR3 DNA sequence: TGTGCCAGCAGCTTGTTGGGCAGGGAAGAGACCCAGTACTTC.

This clonotype was picked up a small number of times. The chain combines TRBV7-8 with TRBJ1-5, with 7 bases aligning to TRBD1. This CDR3 is built from 15 residues. The germline V gene has CDR1 SGHVS and CDR2 FQNEAQ. V was clipped by 4 bases and J by 3 bases; unmatched bases: 6. CDR3 nucleotides: TGTGCCAGCAGCTCGGTTGACAGGGACAATCAGCCCCAGCATTTT. As protein: CASSSVDRDNQPQHF.

This clonotype occurred many times. The chain combines TRBV7-2 with TRBJ2-2; 7 bases line up with TRBD2. V was clipped by 5 bases and J by 4 bases; unmatched bases: 10. This CDR3 has 16 residues. Germline assignment: CDR1 SGHTA and CDR2 FQGNSA. CDR3 DNA sequence: TGTGCCAGCAGCCGGGGGGACCAGCGAGGCACCGGGGAGCTGTTTTTT. Translated, it gives CASSRGDQRGTGELFF.

The chain carries TRBV28 and TRBJ2-2, with D unclear. Germline V lookup: CDR1 MDHEN, CDR2 SYDVKM. This CDR3 region has 11 residues. The V gene lost 9 bases and the J gene lost 3 bases, with 5 bases spanning the gap. The CDR3 reads CASLYTGELFF. CDR3 coding DNA: TGTGCCAGTTTATACACCGGGGAGCTGTTTTTT.